This T cell receptor (beta chain) was sequenced in a study of Graves' ophthalmopathy and Graves' hyperthyroidism. Study findings and constraints: Built on 13 signatures, a model told ophthalmopathy apart from stable hyperthyroidism with approximately 85% sensitivity and over 80% specificity.

This clonotype was counted ten times or more. Its antigen is not identified. RNA transcripts yielded amplified TCR beta CDR3 regions. The first round was an RT-PCR with HTBI primers, and the second round was a multiplex PCR. TCRdb redid the calling of the multiplex PCR reads with MiXCR, one entry per CDR3 protein. The sample includes about 640,000 distinct CDR3 sequences, about 40% seen only once; the top ten take under 3.5%. The germline V and J ends were trimmed by 0 bases and 1 base, with 6 bases remaining between them. The CDR3 loop spans 13 amino acids. The germline V gene has CDR1 DFQATT and CDR2 SNEGSKA (reference sequence). Moderate-to-severe activity, CAS ≥3, NOSPECS ≥4 and duration under 3 months were recorded for donors with ophthalmopathy. Lactation, pregnancy, uncontrolled infections and other autoimmune diseases were all grounds for excluding patients. 10 ml of fresh blood yielded the PBMCs by density gradient.

V usage is TRBV20-1 and J usage is TRBJ1-1; D gene uncertain. Material: peripheral blood. The source is an adult man with Graves' ophthalmopathy. The CDR3 DNA follows: TGCAGTGCTAGAGATTGGGGGAACACTGAAGCTTTCTTT. Translated: CSARDWGNTEAFF.